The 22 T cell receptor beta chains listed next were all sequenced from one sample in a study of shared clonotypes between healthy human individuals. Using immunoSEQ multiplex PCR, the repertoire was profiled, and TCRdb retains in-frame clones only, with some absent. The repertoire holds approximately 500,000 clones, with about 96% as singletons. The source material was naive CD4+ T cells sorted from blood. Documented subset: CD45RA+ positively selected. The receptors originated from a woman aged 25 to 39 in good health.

CDR3 sequence: CASSRGPGQGAGEQYF. The DNA for the CDR3 is TGCGCCAGCAGCCGCGGACCGGGACAGGGGGCGGGCGAGCAGTACTTC. V is TRBV4-1 and J is TRBJ2-7, with 12 positions matching TRBD1. The germline V gene encodes CDR1 MGHRA and CDR2 YSYEKL. This CDR3 contains 16 residues. V dropped 4 bases and J dropped 6; count of bases not matched to a gene: 10.

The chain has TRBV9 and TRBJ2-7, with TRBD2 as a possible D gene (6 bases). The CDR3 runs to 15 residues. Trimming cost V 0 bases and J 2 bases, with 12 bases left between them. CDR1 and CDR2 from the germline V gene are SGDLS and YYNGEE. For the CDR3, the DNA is TGTGCCAGCAGCGTAGATAACGGGAGCCCCTACGAGCAGTACTTC. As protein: CASSVDNGSPYEQYF. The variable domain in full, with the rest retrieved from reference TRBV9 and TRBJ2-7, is DSGVTQTPKHLITATGQRVTLRCSPRSGDLSVYWYQQSLDQGLQFLIQYYNGEERAKGNILERFSAQQFPDLHSELNLSSLELGDSALYFCASSVDNGSPYEQYFGPGTRLTVT.

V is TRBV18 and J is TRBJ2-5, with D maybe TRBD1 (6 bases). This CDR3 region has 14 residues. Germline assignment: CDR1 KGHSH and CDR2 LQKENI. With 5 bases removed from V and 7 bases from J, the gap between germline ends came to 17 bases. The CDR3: CASSDPGTSRTQYF. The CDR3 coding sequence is TGTGCCAGCTCAGATCCGGGGACAAGTAGGACCCAGTACTTC.

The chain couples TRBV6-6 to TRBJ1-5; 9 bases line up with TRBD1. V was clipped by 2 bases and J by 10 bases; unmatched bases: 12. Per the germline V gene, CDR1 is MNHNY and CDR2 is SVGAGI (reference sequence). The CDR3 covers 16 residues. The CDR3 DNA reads TGTGCCAGCAGTTACACGACCGGGACAGGGAGCGGACCCCAGCATTTT. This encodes CASSYTTGTGSGPQHF.

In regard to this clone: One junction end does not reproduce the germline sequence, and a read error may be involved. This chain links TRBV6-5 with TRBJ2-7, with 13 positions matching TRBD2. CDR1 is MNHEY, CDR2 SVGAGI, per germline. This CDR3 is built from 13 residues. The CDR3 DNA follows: TGTGCCAGCAGTCCCGGACTAGCGGGAGTACCAAACTTC. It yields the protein CASSPGLAGVPNF.

The CDR3 sequence is CASSKGTRAHEQYF. CDR3 DNA: TGTGCCAGCAGCAAAGGGACTAGAGCCCACGAGCAGTACTTC. The V gene is TRBV5-4, the J gene TRBJ2-7, with 8 bases aligning to TRBD2. The length of the CDR3 is 14 residues. Germline V CDR1 and CDR2: SGHNT, YYREEE (reference sequence). The trim removed 4 bases at V and 5 bases at J, leaving 8 bases unmatched.

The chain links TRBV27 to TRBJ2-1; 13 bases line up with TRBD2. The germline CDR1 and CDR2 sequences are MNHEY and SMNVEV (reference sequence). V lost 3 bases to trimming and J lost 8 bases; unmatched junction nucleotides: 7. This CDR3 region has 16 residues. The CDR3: CASSFLLAGGPYEQFF. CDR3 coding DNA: TGTGCCAGCAGTTTCCTACTAGCGGGAGGGCCCTATGAGCAGTTCTTC.

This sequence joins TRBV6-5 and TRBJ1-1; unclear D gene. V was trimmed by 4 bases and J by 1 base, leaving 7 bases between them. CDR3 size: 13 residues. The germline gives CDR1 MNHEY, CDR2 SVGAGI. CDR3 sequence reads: CASSSQENTEAFF. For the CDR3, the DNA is TGTGCCAGCAGTTCCCAGGAGAACACTGAAGCTTTCTTT.

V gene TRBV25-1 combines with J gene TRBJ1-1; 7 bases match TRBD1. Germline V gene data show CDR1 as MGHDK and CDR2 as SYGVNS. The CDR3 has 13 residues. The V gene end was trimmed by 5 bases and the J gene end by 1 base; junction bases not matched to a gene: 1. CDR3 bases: TGTGCCAGCAGTCGGACAGGGAACACTGAAGCTTTCTTT. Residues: CASSRTGNTEAFF. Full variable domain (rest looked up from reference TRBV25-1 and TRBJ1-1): EADIYQTPRYLVIGTGKKITLECSQTMGHDKMYWYQQDPGMELHLIHYSYGVNSTEKGDLSSESTVSRIRTEHFPLTLESARPSHTSQYLCASSRTGNTEAFFGQGTRLTVV.

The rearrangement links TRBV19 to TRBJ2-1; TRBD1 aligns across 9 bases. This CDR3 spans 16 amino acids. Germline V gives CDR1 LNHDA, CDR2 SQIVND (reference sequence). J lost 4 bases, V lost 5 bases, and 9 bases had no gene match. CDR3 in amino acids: CASSSSGTGQYNEQFF. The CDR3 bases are TGTGCCAGTAGTTCCTCCGGGACAGGGCAGTACAATGAGCAGTTCTTC.

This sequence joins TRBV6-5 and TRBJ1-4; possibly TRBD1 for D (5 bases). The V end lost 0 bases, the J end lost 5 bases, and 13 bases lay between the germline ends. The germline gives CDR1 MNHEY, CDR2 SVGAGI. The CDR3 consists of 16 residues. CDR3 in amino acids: CASSYSFRGGNEKLFF. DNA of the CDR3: TGTGCCAGCAGTTACTCTTTCCGGGGGGGAAATGAAAAACTGTTTTTT.

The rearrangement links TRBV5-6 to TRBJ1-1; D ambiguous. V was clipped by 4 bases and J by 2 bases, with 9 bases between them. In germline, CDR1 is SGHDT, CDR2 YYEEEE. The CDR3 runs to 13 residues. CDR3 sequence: CASSPTLNTEAFF. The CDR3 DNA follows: TGTGCCAGCAGCCCTACACTAAACACTGAAGCTTTCTTT.

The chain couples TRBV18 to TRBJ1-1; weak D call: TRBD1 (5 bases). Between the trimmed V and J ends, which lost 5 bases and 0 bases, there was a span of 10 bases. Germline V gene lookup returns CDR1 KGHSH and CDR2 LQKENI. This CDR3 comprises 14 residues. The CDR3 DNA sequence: TGTGCCAGCTCAAGACAGAGCATGAACACTGAAGCTTTCTTT. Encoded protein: CASSRQSMNTEAFF.

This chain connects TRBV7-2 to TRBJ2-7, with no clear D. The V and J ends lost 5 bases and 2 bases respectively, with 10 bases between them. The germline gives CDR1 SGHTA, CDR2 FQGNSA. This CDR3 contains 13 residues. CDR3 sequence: CASSPYETYEQYF. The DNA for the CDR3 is TGTGCCAGCAGCCCATATGAGACCTACGAGCAGTACTTC.

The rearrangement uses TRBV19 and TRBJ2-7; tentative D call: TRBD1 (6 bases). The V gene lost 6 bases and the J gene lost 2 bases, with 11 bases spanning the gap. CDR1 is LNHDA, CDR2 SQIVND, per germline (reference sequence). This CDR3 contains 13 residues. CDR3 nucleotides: TGTGCCAGTAGCTTGGACAGAACCTACGAGCAGTACTTC. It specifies CASSLDRTYEQYF.

CDR3 residues: CASSSVYGELFF. CDR3 coding DNA: TGTGCCAGCAGCTCAGTGTACGGGGAGCTGTTTTTT. V and J are TRBV11-3 and TRBJ2-2, with D hard to call. The germline V gene has CDR1 SGHNT and CDR2 YENEEA. V lost 4 bases to trimming and J lost 7 bases, with 7 bases between them. The CDR3 sequence is 12 residues long.

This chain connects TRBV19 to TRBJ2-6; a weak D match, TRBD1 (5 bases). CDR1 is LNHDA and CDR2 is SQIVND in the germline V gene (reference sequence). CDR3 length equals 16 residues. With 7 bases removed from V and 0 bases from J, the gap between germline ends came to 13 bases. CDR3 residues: CASNVGLNSGANVLTF. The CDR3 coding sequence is TGTGCCAGTAACGTGGGGCTTAACTCTGGGGCCAACGTCCTGACTTTC.

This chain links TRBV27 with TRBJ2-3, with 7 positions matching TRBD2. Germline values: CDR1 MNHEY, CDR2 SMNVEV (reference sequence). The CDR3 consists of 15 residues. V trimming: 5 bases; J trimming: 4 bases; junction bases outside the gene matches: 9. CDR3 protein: CASSVRAGIPDTQYF. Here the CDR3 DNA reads TGTGCCAGCAGTGTGCGAGCGGGAATCCCAGATACGCAGTATTTT.

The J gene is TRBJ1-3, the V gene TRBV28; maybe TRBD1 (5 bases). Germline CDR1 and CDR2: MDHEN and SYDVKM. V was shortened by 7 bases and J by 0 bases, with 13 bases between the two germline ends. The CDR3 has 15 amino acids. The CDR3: CASTPPQGSGNTIYF. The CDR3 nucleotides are TGTGCCAGCACCCCTCCCCAGGGCTCTGGAAACACCATATATTTT.

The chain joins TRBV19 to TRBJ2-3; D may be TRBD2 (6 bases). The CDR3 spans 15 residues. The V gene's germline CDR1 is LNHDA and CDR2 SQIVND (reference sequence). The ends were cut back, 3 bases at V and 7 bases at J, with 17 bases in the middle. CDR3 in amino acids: CASSMGGARGNTQYF. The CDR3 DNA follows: TGTGCCAGTAGTATGGGGGGAGCGCGGGGAAATACGCAGTATTTT.

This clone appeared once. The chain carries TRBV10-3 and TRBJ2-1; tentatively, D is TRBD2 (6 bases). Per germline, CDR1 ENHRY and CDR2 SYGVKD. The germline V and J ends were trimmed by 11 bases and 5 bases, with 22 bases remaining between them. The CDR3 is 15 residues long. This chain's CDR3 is CAAANTGLRNNEQFF. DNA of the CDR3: TGTGCCGCCGCCAATACGGGACTTAGGAACAATGAGCAGTTCTTC.

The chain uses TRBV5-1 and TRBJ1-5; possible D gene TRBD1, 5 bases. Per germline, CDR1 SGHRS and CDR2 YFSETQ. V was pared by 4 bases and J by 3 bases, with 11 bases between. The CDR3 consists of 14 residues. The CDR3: CASSAEGTNQPQHF. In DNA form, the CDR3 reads TGCGCCAGCAGCGCAGAGGGGACCAATCAGCCCCAGCATTTT.